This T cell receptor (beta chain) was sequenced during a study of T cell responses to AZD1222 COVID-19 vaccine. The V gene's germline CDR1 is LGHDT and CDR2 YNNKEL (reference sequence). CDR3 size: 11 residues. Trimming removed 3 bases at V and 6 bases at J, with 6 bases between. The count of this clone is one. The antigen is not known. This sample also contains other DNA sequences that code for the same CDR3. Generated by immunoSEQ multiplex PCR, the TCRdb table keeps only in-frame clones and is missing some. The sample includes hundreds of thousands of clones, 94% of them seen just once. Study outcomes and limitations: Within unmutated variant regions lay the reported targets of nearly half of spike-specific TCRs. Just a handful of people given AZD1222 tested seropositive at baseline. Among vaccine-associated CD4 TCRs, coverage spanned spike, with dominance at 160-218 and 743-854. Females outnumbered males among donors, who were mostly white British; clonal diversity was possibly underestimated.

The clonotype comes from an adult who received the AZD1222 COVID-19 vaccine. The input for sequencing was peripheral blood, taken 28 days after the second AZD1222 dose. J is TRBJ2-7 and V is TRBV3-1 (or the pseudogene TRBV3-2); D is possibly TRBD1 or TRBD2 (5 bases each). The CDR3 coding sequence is TGTGCCAGCAGCCAGGGACCCGAGCAGTACTTC. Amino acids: CASSQGPEQYF.